This T cell receptor (beta chain) stems from a study of shared clonotypes between healthy human individuals. Produced via immunoSEQ multiplex PCR; TCRdb's table is partial and in-frame only. The profile shows 700,000 or so clones, 72% of them singletons. The germline CDR1 and CDR2 sequences are SGHRS and YFSETQ. Trimming stripped 1 base from V and 0 bases from J, with 8 bases between. The CDR3 totals 14 residues. The sequence was obtained from a woman aged 25 to 39 in good health. The chain joins TRBV5-1 to TRBJ2-7; perhaps TRBD1 as D (6 bases). The sequenced material came from memory CD4+ T cells sorted from blood. The sample's subset: CD45RA-negative fraction. CDR3 loop: CASSLTGSSYEQYF. CDR3 in DNA: TGCGCCAGCAGCTTGACAGGGAGCTCCTACGAGCAGTACTTC. Together with reference TRBV5-1 and TRBJ2-7, the CDR3 gives the full variable domain: KAGVTQTPRYLIKTRGQQVTLSCSPISGHRSVSWYQQTPGQGLQFLFEYFSETQRNKGNFPGRFSGRQFSNSRSEMNVSTLELGDSALYLCASSLTGSSYEQYFGPGTRLTVT.